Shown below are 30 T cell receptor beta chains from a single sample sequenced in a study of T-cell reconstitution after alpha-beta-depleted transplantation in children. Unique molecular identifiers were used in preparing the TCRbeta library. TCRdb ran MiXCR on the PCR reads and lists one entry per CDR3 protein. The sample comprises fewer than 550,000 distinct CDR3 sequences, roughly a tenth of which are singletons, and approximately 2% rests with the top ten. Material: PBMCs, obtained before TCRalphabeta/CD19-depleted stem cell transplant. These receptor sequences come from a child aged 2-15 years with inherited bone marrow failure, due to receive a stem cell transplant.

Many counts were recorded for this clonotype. CDR3 sequence reads: CASSYPPGHNSPLHF. CDR3 nucleotides: TGTGCCAGCAGTTACCCACCGGGACATAATTCACCCCTCCACTTT. The V call is TRBV6-5, the J call TRBJ1-6, with D possibly TRBD1 on 5 matching bases. The CDR3 has 15 residues. CDR1 is MNHEY and CDR2 is SVGAGI in the germline V gene. Deletions cut 2 bases from V and 5 bases from J, with 10 bases between.

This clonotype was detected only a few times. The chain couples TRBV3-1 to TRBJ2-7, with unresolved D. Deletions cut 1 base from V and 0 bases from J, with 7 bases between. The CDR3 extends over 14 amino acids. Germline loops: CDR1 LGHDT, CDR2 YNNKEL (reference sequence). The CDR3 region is CASSQGKGSYEQYF. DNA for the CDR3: TGTGCCAGCAGCCAAGGAAAGGGCTCCTACGAGCAGTACTTC.

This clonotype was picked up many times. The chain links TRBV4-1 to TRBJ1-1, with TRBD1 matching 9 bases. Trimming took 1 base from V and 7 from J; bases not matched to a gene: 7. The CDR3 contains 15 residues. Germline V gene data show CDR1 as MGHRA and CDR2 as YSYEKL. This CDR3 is CASSQGLRGQGEAFF. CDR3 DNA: TGCGCCAGCAGCCAAGGATTAAGGGGACAGGGTGAAGCTTTCTTT.

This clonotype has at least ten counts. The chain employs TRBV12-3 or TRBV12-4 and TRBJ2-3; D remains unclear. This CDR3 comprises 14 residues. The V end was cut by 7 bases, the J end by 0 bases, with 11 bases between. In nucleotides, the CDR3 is TGTGCCAGCACCCTCCCGACTAGCACAGATACGCAGTATTTT. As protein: CASTLPTSTDTQYF.

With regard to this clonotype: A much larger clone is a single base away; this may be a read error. The CDR3, as DNA: TGTGCCACCAGCCAGTTCGGTTTAGCGGGTCCCGGGGAGCTGTTTTTT. Translation: CATSQFGLAGPGELFF. The chain carries TRBV3-1 and TRBJ2-2, with TRBD2 identical over 7 bases. The CDR3 covers 16 residues. Germline V gene data show CDR1 as LGHDT and CDR2 as YNNKEL (reference sequence).

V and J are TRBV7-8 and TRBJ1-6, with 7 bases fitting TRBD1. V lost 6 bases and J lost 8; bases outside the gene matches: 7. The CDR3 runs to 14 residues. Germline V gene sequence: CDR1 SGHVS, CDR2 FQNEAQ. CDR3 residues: CASRNRQGYSPLHF. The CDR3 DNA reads TGTGCCAGCAGAAACCGACAGGGATATTCACCCCTCCACTTT.

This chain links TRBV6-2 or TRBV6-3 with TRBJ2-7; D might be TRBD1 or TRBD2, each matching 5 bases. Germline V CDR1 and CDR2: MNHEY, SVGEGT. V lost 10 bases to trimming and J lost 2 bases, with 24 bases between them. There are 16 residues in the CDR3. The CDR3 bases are TGTGCCACCTTAGAACCCTCCGGGACGGAGACCTACGAGCAGTACTTC. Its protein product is CATLEPSGTETYEQYF.

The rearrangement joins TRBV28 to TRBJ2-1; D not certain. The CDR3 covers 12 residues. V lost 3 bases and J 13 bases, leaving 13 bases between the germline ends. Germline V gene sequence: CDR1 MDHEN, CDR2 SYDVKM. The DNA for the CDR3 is TGTGCCAGCAGTTTGGCTCTGCGTATCCAGTTCTTC. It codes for CASSLALRIQFF.

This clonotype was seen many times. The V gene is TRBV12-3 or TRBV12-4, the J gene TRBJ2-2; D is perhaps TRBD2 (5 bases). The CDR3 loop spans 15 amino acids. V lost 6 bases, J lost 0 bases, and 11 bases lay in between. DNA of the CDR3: TGTGCCAGCAGCCATGCGGGCACGAACACCGGGGAGCTGTTTTTT. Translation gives CASSHAGTNTGELFF.

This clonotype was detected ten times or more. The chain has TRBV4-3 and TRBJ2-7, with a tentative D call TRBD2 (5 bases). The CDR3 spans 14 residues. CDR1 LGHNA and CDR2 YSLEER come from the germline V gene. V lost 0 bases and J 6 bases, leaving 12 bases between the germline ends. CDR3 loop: CASSQDAAGREQYF. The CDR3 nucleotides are TGCGCCAGCAGCCAAGATGCGGCGGGCCGCGAGCAGTACTTC.

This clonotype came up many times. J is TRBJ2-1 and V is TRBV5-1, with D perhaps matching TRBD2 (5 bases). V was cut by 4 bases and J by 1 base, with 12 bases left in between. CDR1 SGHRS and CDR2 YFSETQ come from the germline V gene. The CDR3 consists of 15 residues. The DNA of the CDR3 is TGCGCCAGCAGCCCAATACTAGGTTCCTACAATGAGCAGTTCTTC. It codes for CASSPILGSYNEQFF.

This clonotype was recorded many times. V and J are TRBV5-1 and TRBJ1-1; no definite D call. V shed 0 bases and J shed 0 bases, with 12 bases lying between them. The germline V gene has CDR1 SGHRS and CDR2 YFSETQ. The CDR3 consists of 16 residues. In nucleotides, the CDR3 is TGCGCCAGCAGCTTGGAAACCGGCTTCATGAACACTGAAGCTTTCTTT. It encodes CASSLETGFMNTEAFF.

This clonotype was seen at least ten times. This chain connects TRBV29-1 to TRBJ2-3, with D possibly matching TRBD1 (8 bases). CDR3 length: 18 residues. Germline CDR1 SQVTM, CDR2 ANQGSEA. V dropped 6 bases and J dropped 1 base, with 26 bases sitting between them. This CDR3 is CSVDRGGGGRVGTDTQYF. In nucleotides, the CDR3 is TGCAGCGTCGACAGGGGTGGCGGCGGGAGAGTGGGCACAGATACGCAGTATTTT.

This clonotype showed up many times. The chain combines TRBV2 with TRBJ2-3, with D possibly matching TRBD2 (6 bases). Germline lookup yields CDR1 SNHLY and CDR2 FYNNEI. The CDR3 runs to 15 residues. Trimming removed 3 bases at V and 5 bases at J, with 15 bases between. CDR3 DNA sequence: TGTGCCAGCAGTGAGAGTTGGGCGGGGCGAGATACGCAGTATTTT. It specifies CASSESWAGRDTQYF.

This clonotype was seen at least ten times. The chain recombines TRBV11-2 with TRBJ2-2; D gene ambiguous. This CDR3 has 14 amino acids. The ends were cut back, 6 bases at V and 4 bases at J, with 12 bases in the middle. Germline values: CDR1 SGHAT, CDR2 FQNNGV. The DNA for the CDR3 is TGTGCCAGCAGTCCTCGTCAAAGCACCGGGGAGCTGTTTTTT. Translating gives CASSPRQSTGELFF.

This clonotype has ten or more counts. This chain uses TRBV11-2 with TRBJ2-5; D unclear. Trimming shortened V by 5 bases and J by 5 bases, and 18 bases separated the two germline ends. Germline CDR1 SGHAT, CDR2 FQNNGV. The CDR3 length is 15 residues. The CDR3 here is CASSPPRPLGETQYF. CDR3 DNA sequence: TGTGCCAGCAGCCCCCCCCGACCCCTTGGGGAGACCCAGTACTTC.

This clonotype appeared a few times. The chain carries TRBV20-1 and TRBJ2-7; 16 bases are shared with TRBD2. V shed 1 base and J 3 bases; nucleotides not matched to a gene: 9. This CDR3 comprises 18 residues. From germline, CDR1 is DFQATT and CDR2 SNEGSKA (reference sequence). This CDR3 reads CSARGSTGTSGRVYEQYF. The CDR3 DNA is TGCAGTGCTAGAGGTTCCACGGGGACTAGCGGGAGGGTCTACGAGCAGTACTTC.

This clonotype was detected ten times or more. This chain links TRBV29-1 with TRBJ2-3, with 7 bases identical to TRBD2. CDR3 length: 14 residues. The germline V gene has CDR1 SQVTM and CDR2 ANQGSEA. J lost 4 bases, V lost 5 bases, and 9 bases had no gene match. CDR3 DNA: TGCAGCGTTTTCCCCGCGGGAGCATCAGATACGCAGTATTTT. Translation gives CSVFPAGASDTQYF.

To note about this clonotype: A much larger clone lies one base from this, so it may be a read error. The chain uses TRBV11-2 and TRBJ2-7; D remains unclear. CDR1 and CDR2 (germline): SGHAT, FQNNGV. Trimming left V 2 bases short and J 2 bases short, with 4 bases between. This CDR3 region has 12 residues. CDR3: CASSLMAYEQYF. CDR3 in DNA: TGTGCCAGCAGCTTAATGGCCTACGAGCAGTACTTC.

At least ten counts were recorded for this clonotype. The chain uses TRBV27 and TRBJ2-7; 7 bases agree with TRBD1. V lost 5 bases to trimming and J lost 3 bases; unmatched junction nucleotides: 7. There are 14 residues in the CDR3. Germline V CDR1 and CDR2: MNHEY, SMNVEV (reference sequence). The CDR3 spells CASSGSGTDYEQYF. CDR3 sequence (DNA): TGTGCCAGCAGTGGGTCCGGGACAGACTACGAGCAGTACTTC.

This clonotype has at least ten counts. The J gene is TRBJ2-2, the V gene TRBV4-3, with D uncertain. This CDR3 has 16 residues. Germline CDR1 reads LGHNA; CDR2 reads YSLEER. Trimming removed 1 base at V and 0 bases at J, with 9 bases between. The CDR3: CASSQVYPPNTGELFF. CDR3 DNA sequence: TGCGCCAGCAGCCAAGTCTACCCTCCGAACACCGGGGAGCTGTTTTTT.

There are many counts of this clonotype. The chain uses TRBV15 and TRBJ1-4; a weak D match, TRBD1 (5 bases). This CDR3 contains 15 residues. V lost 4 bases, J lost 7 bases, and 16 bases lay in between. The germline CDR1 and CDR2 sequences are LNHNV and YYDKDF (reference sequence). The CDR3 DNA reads TGTGCCACCAGCACAAGACAGCCCGGTGGTGAAAAACTGTTTTTT. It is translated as CATSTRQPGGEKLFF. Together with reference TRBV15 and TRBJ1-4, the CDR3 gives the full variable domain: DAMVIQNPRYQVTQFGKPVTLSCSQTLNHNVMYWYQQKSSQAPKLLFHYYDKDFNNEADTPDNFQSRRPNTSFCFLDIRSPGLGDTAMYLCATSTRQPGGEKLFFGSGTQLSVL.

The DNA for the CDR3 is TGTGCCAGCAGCCCATCCGACCCTTTTCGCAATCAGCCCCAGCATTTT. Translating gives CASSPSDPFRNQPQHF. The V gene is TRBV6-2 or TRBV6-3, the J gene TRBJ1-5; no firm D call. This CDR3 contains 16 residues. Trimming took off 6 bases at V and 2 bases at J, with 17 bases between the two ends. Germline CDR1 reads MNHEY; CDR2 reads SVGEGT.

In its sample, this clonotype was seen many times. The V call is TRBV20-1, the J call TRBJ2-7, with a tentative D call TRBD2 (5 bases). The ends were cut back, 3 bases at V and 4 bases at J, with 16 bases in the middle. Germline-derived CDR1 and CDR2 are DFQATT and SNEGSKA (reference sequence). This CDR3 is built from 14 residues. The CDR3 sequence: CSARPGGLKYEQYF. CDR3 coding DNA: TGCAGTGCTAGGCCGGGCGGGTTAAAGTACGAGCAGTACTTC.

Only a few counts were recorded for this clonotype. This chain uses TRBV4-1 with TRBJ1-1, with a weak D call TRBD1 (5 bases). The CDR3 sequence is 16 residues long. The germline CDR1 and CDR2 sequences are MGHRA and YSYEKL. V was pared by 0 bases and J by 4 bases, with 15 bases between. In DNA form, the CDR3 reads TGCGCCAGCAGCCAAGATATATCAGGGTGGGGCACTGAAGCTTTCTTT. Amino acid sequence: CASSQDISGWGTEAFF.

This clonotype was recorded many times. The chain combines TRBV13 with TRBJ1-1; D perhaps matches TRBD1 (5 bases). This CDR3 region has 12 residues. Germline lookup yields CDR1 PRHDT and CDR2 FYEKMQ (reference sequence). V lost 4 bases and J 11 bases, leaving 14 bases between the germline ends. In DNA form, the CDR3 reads TGTGCCAGCAGCTACTCCCTGGGGGATGCTTTCTTT. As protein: CASSYSLGDAFF.

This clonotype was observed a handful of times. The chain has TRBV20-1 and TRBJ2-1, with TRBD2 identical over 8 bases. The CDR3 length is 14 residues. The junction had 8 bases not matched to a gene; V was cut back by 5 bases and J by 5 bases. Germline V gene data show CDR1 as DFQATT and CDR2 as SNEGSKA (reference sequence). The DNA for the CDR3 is TGCAGTGCTTCTCTAGCGGGCGGAAACAATGAGCAGTTCTTC. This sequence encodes CSASLAGGNNEQFF.

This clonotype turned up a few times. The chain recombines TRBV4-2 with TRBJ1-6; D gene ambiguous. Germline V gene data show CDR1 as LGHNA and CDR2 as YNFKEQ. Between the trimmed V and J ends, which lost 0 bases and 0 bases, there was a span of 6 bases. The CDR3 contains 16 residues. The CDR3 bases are TGTGCCAGCAGCCAAGAGCGGACCTCCTATAATTCACCCCTCCACTTT. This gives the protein CASSQERTSYNSPLHF.

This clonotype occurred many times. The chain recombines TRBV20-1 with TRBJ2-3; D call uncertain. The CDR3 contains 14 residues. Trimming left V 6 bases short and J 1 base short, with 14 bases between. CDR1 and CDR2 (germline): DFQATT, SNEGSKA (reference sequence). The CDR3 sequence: CSATAPLGTDTQYF. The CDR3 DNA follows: TGCAGTGCCACAGCCCCTTTGGGCACAGATACGCAGTATTTT.

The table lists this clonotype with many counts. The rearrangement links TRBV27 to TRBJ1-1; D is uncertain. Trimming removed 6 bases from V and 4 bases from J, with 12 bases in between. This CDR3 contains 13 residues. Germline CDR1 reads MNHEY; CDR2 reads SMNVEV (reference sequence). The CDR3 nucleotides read TGTGCCAGCAGGGGGATCGGGCTCACTGAAGCTTTCTTT. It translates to CASRGIGLTEAFF.